Listed below are T cell receptor beta chains from one sample, sequenced in a study of T cell responses to AZD1222 COVID-19 vaccine. Some clones are missing from TCRdb's copy, which holds only in-frame ones; the method was immunoSEQ multiplex PCR. The table includes 200,000 or so clones, approximately 90% detected once. Source: peripheral blood, taken on day 0 of AZD1222 vaccination. The origin of the receptors is an adult in good health. Each CDR3 is given with its conserved first and last residue. A D gene is named only where the DNA matches it firmly. Clone size is stated in some rows and not others, as once, few, many or a class when expanded.

TRBV19,few,TRBJ2-7,TRBD1,CASSRGTGDRGLYEQYF,TGTGCCAGTAGTAGAGGGACAGGGGATCGTGGGCTCTACGAGCAGTACTTC
TRBV28,.,TRBJ1-1,TRBD1,CASRPSRGTGNTEAFF,TGTGCCAGCAGACCGTCAAGGGGGACAGGGAACACTGAAGCTTTCTTT
TRBV19,.,TRBJ1-5,.,CASKGVGGPYSNQPQHF,TGTGCCAGTAAGGGGGTAGGGGGACCCTATAGCAATCAGCCCCAGCATTTT
TRBV30,.,TRBJ2-5,.,CAWSGTPQETQYF,TGTGCCTGGAGTGGCACCCCTCAAGAGACCCAGTACTTC
TRBV5-4,.,TRBJ2-5,.,CASSSPLARGQETQYF,TGTGCCAGCAGCTCCCCCCTTGCCAGGGGCCAAGAGACCCAGTACTTC
TRBV6-5,.,TRBJ1-1,.,CASNKGLNTEAFF,TGTGCCAGCAATAAGGGTTTGAACACTGAAGCTTTCTTT
TRBV6-6,.,TRBJ2-5,.,CASSRLARGETQYF,TGTGCCAGCAGCCGACTAGCCAGGGGAGAGACCCAGTACTTC
TRBV28,.,TRBJ2-7,TRBD2,CASSTSAGWYEQYF,TGTGCCAGCAGTACATCAGCGGGATGGTACGAGCAGTACTTC
TRBV19,.,TRBJ1-1,.,CASSGSGVEAFF,TGTGCCAGTAGTGGTTCTGGGGTCGAAGCTTTCTTT
TRBV28,.,TRBJ2-5,.,CASSPMQGLERETQYF,TGTGCCAGCAGCCCTATGCAGGGGTTGGAAAGGGAGACCCAGTACTTC
TRBV2,.,TRBJ2-5,.,CASSGRGRETQYF,TGTGCCAGCAGTGGAAGGGGCCGGGAGACCCAGTACTTC
TRBV18,.,TRBJ1-6,.,CASSPTQGDSPLHF,TGTGCCAGCTCACCAACGCAGGGAGACTCACCCCTCCACTTT
TRBV19,.,TRBJ1-3,.,CASSTDRPSSGNTIYF,TGTGCCAGTAGTACCGACAGGCCCAGCTCTGGAAACACCATATATTTT
TRBV6-5,.,TRBJ2-7,.,CASIVGYEQYF,TGTGCCAGCATTGTGGGTTACGAGCAGTACTTC
TRBV20-1,.,TRBJ1-3,.,CSASRGTLSGNTIYF,TGCAGTGCTAGTCGGGGGACCCTCTCTGGAAACACCATATATTTT
TRBV9,.,TRBJ2-7,TRBD1,CASSTTPGQSYEQYF,TGTGCCAGCAGCACGACTCCGGGACAGTCCTACGAGCAGTACTTC
TRBV15,.,TRBJ1-5,.,CATSRGAGEGQPQHF,TGTGCCACCAGCAGAGGGGCAGGGGAGGGTCAGCCCCAGCATTTT
TRBV21-1,.,TRBJ2-2,.,CASSHDRAVTGELFF,TGTGCCAGCAGCCACGACAGGGCGGTCACCGGGGAGCTGTTTTTT
TRBV5-4,.,TRBJ2-3,TRBD1,CASSLWDRGGDTQYF,TGTGCCAGCAGCTTGTGGGACAGGGGAGGGGATACGCAGTATTTT
TRBV6-2/TRBV6-3,.,TRBJ2-7,TRBD2,CASSYRLAGGPRHEQYF,TGTGCCAGCAGTTACCGGCTAGCGGGGGGGCCAAGGCACGAGCAGTACTTC
TRBV7-2,.,TRBJ2-3,TRBD1,CASRIRDRGTDTQYF,TGTGCCAGCAGAATCCGGGACAGGGGTACAGATACGCAGTATTTT
TRBV5-1,.,TRBJ2-3,.,CASSLGGVGTDTQYF,TGCGCCAGCAGCTTGGGAGGGGTGGGAACAGATACGCAGTATTTT
TRBV5-1,.,TRBJ2-1,TRBD1,CASSWGGTGVSNEQFF,TGCGCCAGCAGCTGGGGTGGGACAGGGGTGAGCAATGAGCAGTTCTTC
TRBV28,.,TRBJ1-3,.,CASSSLPPDLPGNTIYF,TGTGCCAGCAGTTCGCTACCCCCGGACCTTCCTGGAAACACCATATATTTT
TRBV7-2,.,TRBJ1-6,.,CASSLGPYSPLHF,TGTGCCAGCAGCCTAGGGCCCTATTCACCCCTCCACTTT
TRBV6-5,few,TRBJ1-4,TRBD1,CASRGPGQGNEKLFF,TGTGCCAGCAGAGGACCGGGACAGGGAAATGAAAAACTGTTTTTT
TRBV7-9,once,TRBJ1-1,.,CASSLGQGLGAEAFF,TGTGCCAGCAGCTTAGGGCAGGGGCTCGGGGCTGAAGCTTTCTTT
TRBV7-2,.,TRBJ1-4,.,CASSFYGRTATNEKLFF,TGTGCCAGCAGCTTTTACGGACGGACCGCAACTAATGAAAAACTGTTTTTT
TRBV3-1/TRBV3-2,once,TRBJ2-2,.,CASSLWTGELFF,TGTGCCAGCAGCCTGTGGACCGGGGAGCTGTTTTTT
TRBV4-2,.,TRBJ2-5,TRBD2,CASSQAGGPVKETQYF,TGTGCCAGCAGCCAAGCGGGAGGCCCCGTAAAAGAGACCCAGTACTTC
TRBV6-5,.,TRBJ2-7,.,CASSSGGRGVYEQYF,TGTGCCAGCAGTTCAGGGGGGCGCGGGGTCTACGAGCAGTACTTC
TRBV28,.,TRBJ2-3,.,CASSLGDTQYF,TGTGCCAGCAGTTTGGGAGATACGCAGTATTTT
TRBV6-4,.,TRBJ2-2,.,CASSDLGGYTGELFF,TGTGCCAGCAGTGACCTCGGTGGATACACCGGGGAGCTGTTTTTT
TRBV24-1,.,TRBJ2-3,.,CATRASTDTQYF,TGTGCCACCAGAGCTAGCACAGATACGCAGTATTTT
TRBV28,few,TRBJ1-3,.,CASMGQSSGNTIYF,TGTGCCAGCATGGGGCAGTCCTCTGGAAACACCATATATTTT
TRBV6-5,.,TRBJ1-3,.,CASKVERGSGNTIYF,TGTGCCAGCAAGGTCGAAAGGGGAAGTGGAAACACCATATATTTT
TRBV6-5,.,TRBJ1-5,.,CASSYRQGTGNQPQHF,TGTGCCAGCAGTTACAGGCAGGGGACGGGCAATCAGCCCCAGCATTTT
TRBV4-3,.,TRBJ2-3,.,CASSQASVGRTDTQYF,TGCGCCAGCAGCCAAGCGTCTGTAGGGAGGACAGATACGCAGTATTTT
TRBV19,.,TRBJ1-6,.,CASSISPGPHFRGTPLHF,TGTGCCAGTAGTATAAGTCCGGGACCGCACTTTCGAGGGACACCCCTCCACTTT
TRBV4-3,once,TRBJ2-1,TRBD1,CASSQARGLDEQFF,TGCGCCAGCAGCCAAGCCAGGGGGCTGGATGAGCAGTTCTTC
TRBV3-1/TRBV3-2,.,TRBJ2-2,TRBD2,CASSRGLAGGTGELFF,TGTGCCAGCAGTCGAGGACTAGCGGGAGGGACCGGGGAGCTGTTTTTT
TRBV6-5,.,TRBJ1-6,.,CASSWGGRWGNSPLHF,TGTGCCAGCAGTTGGGGGGGCAGGTGGGGAAATTCACCCCTCCACTTT